This is a list of T cell receptor beta chains from one sample in a study of technical replicates of blood from several donors. Assay used: immunoSEQ multiplex PCR; TCRdb lists only in-frame clones, some missing. The table includes over 50,000 clones, 70% to 90% detected once. The source material was PBMCs. These TCRs come from a human donor in good health. Some clones in this sample may be carry-over from other donors' samples. Both conserved end residues are part of each CDR3. The D gene is left open where the match is weak. Clone size is not always given. Where it is, it says once, few, many or a class for expanded clones.

v_gene,abundance,d_gene,j_gene,CDR3aa,CDR3nt
TRBV6-5,-,TRBD2,TRBJ2-5,CASRRTAGGQETQYF,TGTGCCAGCAGACGGACAGCGGGGGGGCAAGAGACCCAGTACTTC
TRBV19,-,TRBD2,TRBJ2-3,CASSIGLADTQYF,TGTGCCAGTAGTATAGGACTAGCGGATACGCAGTATTTT
TRBV21-1,-,-,TRBJ2-3,CASSTVGGFADTQYF,TGTGCCAGCAGCACCGTTGGAGGGTTTGCAGATACGCAGTATTTT
TRBV5-6,medium-sized,-,TRBJ2-5,CASSLVADQETQYF,TGTGCCAGCAGCTTGGTGGCAGACCAAGAGACCCAGTACTTC
TRBV19,few,TRBD1,TRBJ1-1,CASSRQGWAFF,TGTGCCAGTAGTAGACAGGGTTGGGCTTTCTTT
TRBV29-1,-,-,TRBJ2-2,CSVDSGGGSTGELFF,TGCAGCGTTGATTCCGGGGGAGGAAGCACCGGGGAGCTGTTTTTT
TRBV15,-,-,TRBJ1-1,CATSRGQGGRGTEAFF,TGTGCCACCAGCAGGGGACAAGGAGGCAGGGGCACTGAAGCTTTCTTT
TRBV7-8,-,TRBD2,TRBJ2-3,CASSHPAGGPDTQYF,TGTGCCAGCAGCCACCCAGCGGGGGGCCCAGATACGCAGTATTTT
TRBV27,-,-,TRBJ1-2,CASTARGNYGYTF,TGTGCCAGCACAGCCAGGGGTAACTATGGCTACACCTTC
TRBV14,-,-,TRBJ1-6,CASSQALNSPLHF,TGTGCCAGCAGCCAGGCTTTAAATTCACCCCTCCACTTT
TRBV5-8,-,-,TRBJ2-7,CASSLAFYEQYF,TGTGCCAGCAGCTTGGCATTCTACGAGCAGTACTTC
TRBV5-1,-,-,TRBJ2-3,CASSKGTNQLTDTQYF,TGCGCCAGCAGCAAGGGGACAAACCAACTCACAGATACGCAGTATTTT
TRBV5-6,-,-,TRBJ1-3,CASSLEGVRGNTIYF,TGTGCCAGCAGCTTGGAAGGGGTTCGGGGAAACACCATATATTTT
TRBV7-9,-,-,TRBJ2-7,CASSPGLRGGLEQYF,TGTGCCAGCAGCCCGGGACTTAGGGGGGGGCTCGAGCAGTACTTC
TRBV9,-,TRBD2,TRBJ2-1,CASSALAGGPNEQFF,TGTGCCAGCAGCGCACTAGCGGGAGGGCCTAATGAGCAGTTCTTC
TRBV19,-,-,TRBJ2-5,CASSPQGKETQYF,TGTGCCAGTAGCCCTCAGGGGAAGGAGACCCAGTACTTC
TRBV12-5,-,TRBD2,TRBJ2-2,CASGLGTSGTGELFF,TGTGCTAGTGGTTTGGGGACTAGCGGCACCGGGGAGCTGTTTTTT
TRBV6-4,-,-,TRBJ2-2,CASSPFLAGTTGELFF,TGTGCCAGCAGTCCCTTCCTCGCGGGCACCACCGGGGAGCTGTTTTTT
TRBV7-2,-,-,TRBJ2-3,CASSPGLGDTQYF,TGTGCCAGCAGCCCCGGTCTCGGAGATACGCAGTATTTT
TRBV10-3,-,TRBD1,TRBJ1-1,CAIRGQENTEAFF,TGTGCCATCAGGGGACAGGAGAACACTGAAGCTTTCTTT
TRBV6-1,-,-,TRBJ1-3,CASDLGAQGSTIYF,TGTGCCAGCGACTTAGGGGCCCAGGGATCCACCATATATTTT
TRBV6-1,-,TRBD1,TRBJ2-7,CASNSGQGIGEQYF,TGTGCCAGCAACTCGGGACAGGGGATCGGCGAGCAGTACTTC
TRBV7-9,-,TRBD2,TRBJ2-3,CASSSRGGSTDTQYF,TGTGCCAGCAGCTCGCGGGGGGGTAGCACAGATACGCAGTATTTT
TRBV4-3,-,-,TRBJ1-2,CASSPDGRSFGYTF,TGCGCCAGCAGCCCCGACGGCAGGTCCTTTGGCTACACCTTC
TRBV14,-,-,TRBJ1-1,CASSQARAARNTEAFF,TGTGCCAGCAGTCAGGCCAGGGCCGCAAGGAACACTGAAGCTTTCTTT
TRBV7-2,-,TRBD2,TRBJ2-7,CASSLGGAIYEQYF,TGTGCCAGCAGCTTGGGAGGGGCAATCTACGAGCAGTACTTC
TRBV5-5,-,-,TRBJ2-5,CASSFQPGPGGETQYF,TGTGCCAGCAGCTTCCAACCGGGCCCCGGCGGGGAGACCCAGTACTTC
TRBV7-3,-,-,TRBJ2-1,CASSLGTAPFGDNEQFF,TGTGCCAGCAGCTTGGGGACTGCCCCCTTCGGGGACAATGAGCAGTTCTTC
TRBV15,-,-,TRBJ2-1,CATSRLQEYNEQFF,TGTGCCACCAGCAGACTACAGGAATACAATGAGCAGTTCTTC
TRBV27,-,-,TRBJ1-2,CASSPVQGINYGYTF,TGTGCCAGCAGCCCGGTCCAGGGTATCAACTATGGCTACACCTTC
TRBV5-1,-,-,TRBJ2-5,CASSLRGGAEETQYF,TGCGCCAGCAGCTTGCGGGGCGGGGCGGAGGAGACCCAGTACTTC
TRBV5-4,-,-,TRBJ2-3,CASSNQQRDTDTQYF,TGTGCCAGCAGCAACCAACAGAGAGACACAGATACGCAGTATTTT
TRBV7-9,-,-,TRBJ2-5,CASSAEELVRGTQYF,TGTGCCAGCAGCGCCGAGGAGCTAGTACGGGGGACCCAGTACTTC
TRBV5-8,-,-,TRBJ1-2,CASSLGRGDGYTF,TGTGCCAGCAGCTTGGGCAGGGGTGATGGCTACACCTTC
TRBV7-9,-,TRBD2,TRBJ2-7,CASSGDLAGEYSYEQYF,TGTGCCAGCAGCGGGGATCTAGCGGGTGAATACTCCTACGAGCAGTACTTC
TRBV11-2,once,-,TRBJ1-2,CASSSPRDTANYGYTF,TGTGCCAGCAGCTCCCCCCGGGACACCGCTAACTATGGCTACACCTTC
TRBV27,-,TRBD1,TRBJ1-1,CASSFSQGGHTEAFF,TGTGCCAGCAGTTTTAGTCAGGGGGGTCACACTGAAGCTTTCTTT
TRBV15,-,TRBD2,TRBJ2-1,CATSWLTSGTGNEQFF,TGTGCCACCAGCTGGCTGACTAGCGGGACAGGAAATGAGCAGTTCTTC
TRBV6-6,few,-,TRBJ1-3,CASRPRGGTGNTIYF,TGTGCCAGCAGACCCCGGGGGGGCACTGGAAACACCATATATTTT
TRBV7-3,-,-,TRBJ2-2,CASSLTAQANTGELFF,TGTGCCAGCAGCTTAACGGCCCAGGCGAACACCGGGGAGCTGTTTTTT
TRBV19,-,TRBD1,TRBJ1-1,CASSRDRGDRGNTEAFF,TGTGCCAGTAGTAGGGACAGGGGCGACCGTGGAAACACTGAAGCTTTCTTT